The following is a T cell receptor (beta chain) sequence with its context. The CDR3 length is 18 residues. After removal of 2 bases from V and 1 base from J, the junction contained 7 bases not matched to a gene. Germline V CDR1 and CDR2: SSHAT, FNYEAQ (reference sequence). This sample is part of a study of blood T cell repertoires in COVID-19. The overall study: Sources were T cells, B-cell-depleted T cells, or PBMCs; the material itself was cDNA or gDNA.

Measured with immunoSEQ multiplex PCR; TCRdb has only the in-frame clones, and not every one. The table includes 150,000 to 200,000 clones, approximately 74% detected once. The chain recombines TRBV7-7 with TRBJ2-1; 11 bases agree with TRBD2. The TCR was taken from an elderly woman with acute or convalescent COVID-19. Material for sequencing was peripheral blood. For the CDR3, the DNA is TGTGCCAGCAGCTTACAACTAGCGGGAGTCGGGTCCTACAATGAGCAGTTCTTC. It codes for CASSLQLAGVGSYNEQFF. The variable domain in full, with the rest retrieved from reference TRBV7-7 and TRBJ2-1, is GAGVSQSPRYKVTKRGQDVTLRCDPISSHATLYWYQQALGQGPEFLTYFNYEAQPDKSGLPSDRFSAERPEGSISTLTIQRTEQRDSAMYRCASSLQLAGVGSYNEQFFGPGTRLTVL.